The sample holds many counts of the clone carrying this T cell receptor (beta chain). The antigen is undetermined. Using RNA transcripts, the TCR beta CDR3 regions were amplified. A first-round RT-PCR used HTBI primers, followed by a second-round multiplex PCR. TCRdb itself ran the multiplex PCR reads through MiXCR, one entry per CDR3 protein. The top ten clones hold 4.5% to 5% of a sample with roughly 50,000 distinct CDR3 sequences, roughly 46% of them seen once. This record belongs to a study of Graves' ophthalmopathy and Graves' hyperthyroidism. Regarding the study as a whole: Thyroid clonotypes that were expanded above 0.001 frequency mostly also appeared in blood.

The CDR3 has 15 amino acids. The germline V gene has CDR1 SGHTA and CDR2 FQGTGA. V was pared by 4 bases and J by 0 bases, with 11 bases between. The receptor comes from an adult woman with Graves' ophthalmopathy. The genes are TRBV7-3 and TRBJ2-3, with a weak D call TRBD1 (6 bases). Sequenced material: peripheral blood. The CDR3 sequence: CASSSHGQSTDTQYF. CDR3 bases: TGTGCCAGCAGCTCCCACGGACAGAGCACAGATACGCAGTATTTT.